The 25 T cell receptor beta chains below all came from one sample that was sequenced in a study of cytomegalovirus exposure and HLA in healthy donors. Measured with immunoSEQ multiplex PCR; TCRdb has only the in-frame clones, and not every one. The sample consists of about 280,000 clones, roughly 90% of them appearing once. Input material: PBMCs. Receptors were obtained from a woman between 18 and 29 years old in good health and CMV-seronegative.

The chain carries TRBV16 and TRBJ2-7; 11 bases agree with TRBD2. This CDR3 contains 15 residues. In germline, CDR1 is KGHSY, CDR2 FQNENV. The V segment lost 3 bases and the J segment 3 bases; nucleotides outside the gene matches: 4. CDR3 protein: CASSHGLAGVYEQYF. The CDR3 DNA reads TGTGCCAGCAGCCATGGACTAGCGGGCGTCTACGAGCAGTACTTC.

The chain carries TRBV19 and TRBJ2-1; 9 bases align to TRBD2. The ends lost 9 bases at V and 2 bases at J; junction bases unmatched: 8. The length of the CDR3 is 15 residues. Germline V gene data show CDR1 as LNHDA and CDR2 as SQIVND (reference sequence). Here the CDR3 DNA reads TGTGCCAGCTCCGTGACTAGCGGCACCTACAATGAGCAGTTCTTC. The encoded protein is CASSVTSGTYNEQFF.

The gene calls are TRBV28 and TRBJ2-7; 10 nucleotides align to TRBD1. J gave up 0 bases and V 6 bases, and 5 bases lay outside the gene matches. There are 15 residues in the CDR3. CDR1 is MDHEN, CDR2 SYDVKM, per germline. The CDR3: CASSHRTGGSYEQYF. The CDR3 nucleotides are TGTGCCAGCAGCCACCGGACAGGGGGCTCCTACGAGCAGTACTTC.

V is TRBV15 and J is TRBJ1-4, with 9 bases matching TRBD1. Trimming at V came to 2 bases and at J to 0 bases, leaving 1 base not matched to a gene. This CDR3 contains 16 residues. The germline V gene has CDR1 LNHNV and CDR2 YYDKDF (reference sequence). CDR3 sequence reads: CATSRRQGATNEKLFF. DNA of the CDR3: TGTGCCACCAGCAGAAGACAGGGGGCAACTAATGAAAAACTGTTTTTT.

The genes are TRBV7-9 and TRBJ1-5; TRBD1 matches 8 bases. This CDR3 has 17 amino acids. Germline lookup yields CDR1 SEHNR and CDR2 FQNEAQ (reference sequence). Trimming removed 1 base from V and 6 bases from J; junction bases left unmatched: 11. The CDR3 sequence: CASSLVSGTGRFQPQHF. CDR3 DNA sequence: TGTGCCAGCAGCTTAGTTTCCGGGACAGGCCGCTTTCAGCCCCAGCATTTT. Drawing the rest from reference TRBV7-9 and TRBJ1-5, the complete variable domain is DTGVSQNPRHKITKRGQNVTFRCDPISEHNRLYWYRQTLGQGPEFLTYFQNEAQLEKSRLLSDRFSAERPKGSFSTLEIQRTEQGDSAMYLCASSLVSGTGRFQPQHFGDGTRLSIL.

The chain joins TRBV5-6 to TRBJ2-5; 7 positions match TRBD1. The CDR3 has 14 residues. The trim removed 4 bases at V and 0 bases at J, leaving 3 bases unmatched. Germline lookup yields CDR1 SGHDT and CDR2 YYEEEE. In DNA form, the CDR3 reads TGTGCCAGCAGCCGGACAGGTCACCAAGAGACCCAGTACTTC. This gives the protein CASSRTGHQETQYF.

As to this clone: This CDR3 is also generated by other DNA sequences in the sample. The chain has TRBV6-5 and TRBJ2-7; D might be TRBD2 (5 bases). CDR3 length: 13 amino acids. Per the germline V gene, CDR1 is MNHEY and CDR2 is SVGAGI. V was cut by 0 bases and J by 5 bases, with 8 bases left in between. The CDR3 spells CASSYSRRDEQYF. The CDR3 coding sequence is TGTGCCAGCAGTTACTCGAGGCGGGACGAGCAGTACTTC.

V and J are TRBV18 and TRBJ2-5, with TRBD1 matching over 8 bases. With V trimmed by 5 bases and J by 2 bases, 7 bases remained unmatched. The CDR3 is 15 amino acids. Germline V CDR1 and CDR2: KGHSH, LQKENI. CDR3 nucleotide sequence: TGTGCCAGCTCAGCGGGACAGGCGGCTCAAGAGACCCAGTACTTC. Its translation is CASSAGQAAQETQYF.

The J gene is TRBJ1-4, the V gene TRBV13, with 7 bases that match TRBD1. This CDR3 comprises 15 residues. Germline lookup yields CDR1 PRHDT and CDR2 FYEKMQ (reference sequence). With V trimmed by 5 bases and J by 4 bases, 7 bases remained unmatched. The CDR3: CASSPKGAINEKLFF. The DNA of the CDR3 is TGTGCCAGCAGCCCTAAGGGGGCCATTAATGAAAAACTGTTTTTT.

The chain combines TRBV10-3 with TRBJ1-5, with D possibly matching TRBD1 (6 bases). Germline V gene lookup returns CDR1 ENHRY and CDR2 SYGVKD. The V end was cut by 5 bases, the J end by 8 bases, with 13 bases between. The CDR3 runs to 13 residues. The CDR3 protein is CAISYRGGEPQHF. The CDR3 DNA is TGTGCCATCAGTTATAGGGGGGGTGAGCCCCAGCATTTT.

The chain has TRBV5-4 and TRBJ2-5, with 7 bases aligning to TRBD2. The germline V gene has CDR1 SGHNT and CDR2 YYREEE (reference sequence). Trimming took 0 bases from V and 5 from J; bases not matched to a gene: 4. The length of the CDR3 is 14 residues. CDR3 in amino acids: CASSLGGSKETQYF. In DNA form, the CDR3 reads TGTGCCAGCAGCTTGGGCGGGAGTAAGGAGACCCAGTACTTC.

In DNA form, the CDR3 reads TGCGCCAGCAGCGCACCGGGACAGGGGGTCGAGCAGTACTTC. Its protein product is CASSAPGQGVEQYF. The chain joins TRBV5-1 to TRBJ2-7; the match to TRBD1 covers 11 bases. Trimming removed 4 bases from V and 6 bases from J; junction bases left unmatched: 6. The CDR3 extends over 14 amino acids. The germline gives CDR1 SGHRS, CDR2 YFSETQ. Full variable domain (outside the CDR3, taken from reference TRBV5-1 and TRBJ2-7): KAGVTQTPRYLIKTRGQQVTLSCSPISGHRSVSWYQQTPGQGLQFLFEYFSETQRNKGNFPGRFSGRQFSNSRSEMNVSTLELGDSALYLCASSAPGQGVEQYFGPGTRLTVT.

This clone has a single count. The chain carries TRBV19 and TRBJ1-5, with a tentative D call TRBD1 (5 bases). The CDR3 has 13 amino acids. Germline V gives CDR1 LNHDA, CDR2 SQIVND (reference sequence). Trimming pared 5 bases from V and 7 bases from J, leaving 12 bases between. The CDR3 here is CASSSQGGQPQHF. The CDR3 DNA sequence: TGTGCCAGTAGTTCGCAGGGAGGGCAGCCCCAGCATTTT. Using reference TRBV19 and TRBJ1-5 for the parts outside the CDR3, the full variable domain is DGGITQSPKYLFRKEGQNVTLSCEQNLNHDAMYWYRQDPGQGLRLIYYSQIVNDFQKGDIAEGYSVSREKKESFPLTVTSAQKNPTAFYLCASSSQGGQPQHFGDGTRLSIL.

The V call is TRBV5-6, the J call TRBJ2-7, with TRBD2 matching over 7 bases. Germline CDR1 reads SGHDT; CDR2 reads YYEEEE. The CDR3 has 15 residues. The V gene end was trimmed by 4 bases and the J gene end by 1 base; junction bases not matched to a gene: 8. CDR3 in DNA: TGTGCCAGCAGCCCTGAAGCGGGGAGATCCTACGAGCAGTACTTC. Residues: CASSPEAGRSYEQYF.

This clone was seen ten or more times. Other DNA sequences from this sample encode an identical CDR3 as well. The gene calls are TRBV15 and TRBJ1-5; D is unresolved. Germline-derived CDR1 and CDR2 are LNHNV and YYDKDF (reference sequence). Between the trimmed V and J ends, which lost 0 bases and 6 bases, there was a span of 3 bases. The CDR3 has 12 amino acids. CDR3 region: CATSRDSQPQHF. The CDR3, as DNA: TGTGCCACCAGCAGAGACAGTCAGCCCCAGCATTTT.

This clone was recorded once. CDR3 region: CASSLSGEFSEQYF. CDR3 DNA sequence: TGTGCCAGCAGCTTATCAGGGGAGTTTTCCGAGCAGTACTTC. The V and J genes are TRBV7-9 and TRBJ2-7; D is perhaps TRBD1 (6 bases). The length of the CDR3 is 14 residues. The germline V and J ends were trimmed by 2 bases and 6 bases, with 14 bases remaining between them. The germline gives CDR1 SEHNR, CDR2 FQNEAQ (reference sequence).

The chain links TRBV5-1 to TRBJ1-1, with 8 bases identical to TRBD1. V lost 0 bases and J lost 0; bases outside the gene matches: 1. This CDR3 has 15 amino acids. Per the germline V gene, CDR1 is SGHRS and CDR2 is YFSETQ. The CDR3 sequence: CASSLETGVNTEAFF. The DNA of the CDR3 is TGCGCCAGCAGCTTGGAGACAGGGGTGAACACTGAAGCTTTCTTT. Full variable domain (remainder filled in from reference TRBV5-1 and TRBJ1-1): KAGVTQTPRYLIKTRGQQVTLSCSPISGHRSVSWYQQTPGQGLQFLFEYFSETQRNKGNFPGRFSGRQFSNSRSEMNVSTLELGDSALYLCASSLETGVNTEAFFGQGTRLTVV.

V usage is TRBV5-6 and J usage is TRBJ2-1, with D hard to call. The CDR3 runs to 14 residues. The germline gives CDR1 SGHDT, CDR2 YYEEEE. Trimming took off 0 bases at V and 12 bases at J, with 16 bases between the two ends. CDR3 DNA sequence: TGTGCCAGCAGCTTGGCCCAGACTGTTGGCGGGCAGTTCTTC. Its protein is CASSLAQTVGGQFF. Filled out from reference TRBV5-6 and TRBJ2-1, the complete variable domain reads DAGVTQSPTHLIKTRGQQVTLRCSPKSGHDTVSWYQQALGQGPQFIFQYYEEEERQRGNFPDRFSGHQFPNYSSELNVNALLLGDSALYLCASSLAQTVGGQFFGPGTRLTVL.

This chain uses TRBV5-1 with TRBJ2-5, with 11 bases lining up with TRBD2. The V and J ends lost 4 bases and 7 bases, in that order; junction bases with no gene match: 6. Germline loops: CDR1 SGHRS, CDR2 YFSETQ. This CDR3 is built from 14 residues. In DNA, the CDR3 is TGCGCCAGCAGCGAATCCCTAGCGGGAGGGACCCAGTACTTC. Its translation: CASSESLAGGTQYF.

The CDR3 DNA reads as TGTGCCAGCAGTTACTCCCCGGGACAGGGGAACACTGAAGCTTTCTTT. Encoded protein: CASSYSPGQGNTEAFF. The V and J genes are TRBV6-5 and TRBJ1-1; 9 bases are a match to TRBD1. The germline gives CDR1 MNHEY, CDR2 SVGAGI. The CDR3 spans 16 residues. The V segment lost 0 bases and the J segment 1 base; nucleotides outside the gene matches: 3.

This chain uses TRBV9 with TRBJ1-6; TRBD1 matches 7 bases. This CDR3 is built from 18 residues. J was trimmed by 1 base and V by 3 bases; bases with no gene match: 10. The germline V gene has CDR1 SGDLS and CDR2 YYNGEE. The CDR3, as DNA: TGTGCCAGCAGCGCACACGACAGGGCTCGGTCCTATAATTCACCCCTCCACTTT. Amino acids: CASSAHDRARSYNSPLHF. Drawing the rest from reference TRBV9 and TRBJ1-6, the complete variable domain is DSGVTQTPKHLITATGQRVTLRCSPRSGDLSVYWYQQSLDQGLQFLIQYYNGEERAKGNILERFSAQQFPDLHSELNLSSLELGDSALYFCASSAHDRARSYNSPLHFGNGTRLTVT.

The V and J genes are TRBV5-1 and TRBJ2-3; no clear D gene. The germline V and J ends were trimmed by 4 bases and 0 bases, with 9 bases remaining between them. This CDR3 is 14 amino acids long. The germline CDR1 and CDR2 sequences are SGHRS and YFSETQ. The DNA for the CDR3 is TGCGCCAGCAGCCCATCCCGGAGCACAGATACGCAGTATTTT. Its translation is CASSPSRSTDTQYF. Full variable domain (rest looked up from reference TRBV5-1 and TRBJ2-3): KAGVTQTPRYLIKTRGQQVTLSCSPISGHRSVSWYQQTPGQGLQFLFEYFSETQRNKGNFPGRFSGRQFSNSRSEMNVSTLELGDSALYLCASSPSRSTDTQYFGPGTRLTVL.

This chain joins TRBV28 and TRBJ2-7; 8 bases match TRBD1. Germline lookup yields CDR1 MDHEN and CDR2 SYDVKM. V lost 4 bases and J lost 3; bases outside the gene matches: 11. The CDR3 is 16 amino acids. This CDR3 reads CASSSHTGQVLYEQYF. For the CDR3, the DNA is TGTGCCAGCAGTTCACATACGGGACAGGTGCTCTACGAGCAGTACTTC.

The chain uses TRBV7-2 and TRBJ2-7; the D gene is possibly TRBD1 (6 bases). CDR1 and CDR2 (germline): SGHTA, FQGNSA. Trimming stripped 1 base from V and 6 bases from J, with 13 bases between. The CDR3 consists of 14 residues. CDR3 nucleotides: TGTGCCAGCAGCTTAGTACAGGGCTCACGCGAGCAGTACTTC. It specifies CASSLVQGSREQYF.

This chain connects TRBV6-5 to TRBJ2-7; the match to TRBD1 covers 9 bases. V was pared by 6 bases and J by 5 bases, with 11 bases of the junction left unmatched. The CDR3 is made up of 15 amino acids. The germline gives CDR1 MNHEY, CDR2 SVGAGI. The chain's CDR3 is CASRESTGGLDEQYF. The DNA of the CDR3 is TGTGCCAGCAGAGAATCGACAGGGGGTTTGGACGAGCAGTACTTC.